This entry lists 2 T cell receptor beta chains sequenced from one sample in a study of blood T cell repertoires in COVID-19. The method was immunoSEQ multiplex PCR; TCRdb's version includes in-frame clones alone and lacks a portion of them. The table lists some 300,000 clones, nearly 90% of them singletons. The sample taken for sequencing was PBMCs or T cells enriched from blood (not recorded which). These receptors were obtained from a woman under 30 with acute COVID-19.

V is TRBV7-9 and J is TRBJ2-7, with 9 bases aligning to TRBD1. J was trimmed by 3 bases and V by 5 bases; bases with no gene match: 5. CDR3 size: 14 residues. Germline V lookup: CDR1 SEHNR, CDR2 FQNEAQ (reference sequence). The CDR3 loop is CASSRTGGYYEQYF. CDR3 DNA: TGTGCCAGCAGCCGCACAGGGGGCTACTACGAGCAGTACTTC.

The chain joins TRBV28 to TRBJ2-1; D perhaps matches TRBD1 (6 bases). CDR1 and CDR2 from the germline V gene are MDHEN and SYDVKM. The V gene lost 8 bases and the J gene lost 4 bases, with 6 bases spanning the gap. The CDR3 has 11 residues. DNA for the CDR3: TGTGCCAGCGGACAGTACAATGAGCAGTTCTTC. The encoded protein is CASGQYNEQFF.